This TCR beta chain was sequenced for a study of blood T cell repertoires in COVID-19. Germline lookup yields CDR1 LNHDA and CDR2 SQIVND (reference sequence). This CDR3 contains 14 residues. V trimming: 5 bases; J trimming: 5 bases; junction bases outside the gene matches: 9. Recruited during active infection, patients (from Seattle) were subsequently followed longitudinally. Libraries were prepared by immunoSEQ multiplex PCR; TCRdb keeps only in-frame clonotypes and omits some of them. Of hundreds of thousands of clones listed, around 90% are singletons. Only one count was recorded for this clone. The rearrangement uses TRBV19 and TRBJ2-7; 7 bases agree with TRBD1. The specimen sequenced was peripheral blood. The receptor was derived from a woman in her seventies with COVID-19, enrolled during active disease. The CDR3 nucleotides read TGTGCCAGTAGTCGTACCGGGACAGTTCACGAGCAGTACTTC. This sequence encodes CASSRTGTVHEQYF.